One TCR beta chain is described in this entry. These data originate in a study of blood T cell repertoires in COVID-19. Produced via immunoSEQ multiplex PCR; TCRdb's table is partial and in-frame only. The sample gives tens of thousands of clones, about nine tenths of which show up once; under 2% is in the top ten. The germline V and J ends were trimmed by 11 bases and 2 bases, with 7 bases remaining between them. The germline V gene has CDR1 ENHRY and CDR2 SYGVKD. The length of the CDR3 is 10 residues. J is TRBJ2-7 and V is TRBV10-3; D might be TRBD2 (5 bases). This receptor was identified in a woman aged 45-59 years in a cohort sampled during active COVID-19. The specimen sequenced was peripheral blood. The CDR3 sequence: CAVGTYEQYF. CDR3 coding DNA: TGTGCCGTCGGGACCTACGAGCAGTACTTC.